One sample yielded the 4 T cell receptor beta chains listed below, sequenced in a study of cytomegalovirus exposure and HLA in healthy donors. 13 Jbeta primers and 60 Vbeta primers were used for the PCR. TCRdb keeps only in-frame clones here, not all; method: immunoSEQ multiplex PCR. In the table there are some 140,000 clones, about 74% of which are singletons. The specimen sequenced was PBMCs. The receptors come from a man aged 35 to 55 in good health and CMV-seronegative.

CDR3 loop: CASSKVAGRFGNQPQHF. Written as DNA, the CDR3 is TGTGCCAGCAGCAAAGTAGCAGGGAGGTTCGGCAATCAGCCCCAGCATTTT. This chain connects TRBV21-1 to TRBJ1-5. TRBV21-1 is assigned pseudogene status. The CDR3 loop spans 17 amino acids.

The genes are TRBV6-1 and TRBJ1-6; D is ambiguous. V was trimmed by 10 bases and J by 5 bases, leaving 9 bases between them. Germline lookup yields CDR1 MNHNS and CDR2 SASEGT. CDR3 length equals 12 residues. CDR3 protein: CATRRDNSPLHF. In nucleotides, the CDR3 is TGTGCCACGAGACGGGATAATTCACCCCTCCACTTT.

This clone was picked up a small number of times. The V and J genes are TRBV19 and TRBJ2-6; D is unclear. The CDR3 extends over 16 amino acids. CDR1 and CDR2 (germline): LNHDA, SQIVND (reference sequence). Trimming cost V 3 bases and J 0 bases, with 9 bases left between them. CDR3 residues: CASSMQSISGANVLTF. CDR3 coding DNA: TGTGCCAGTAGTATGCAGTCCATCTCTGGGGCCAACGTCCTGACTTTC.

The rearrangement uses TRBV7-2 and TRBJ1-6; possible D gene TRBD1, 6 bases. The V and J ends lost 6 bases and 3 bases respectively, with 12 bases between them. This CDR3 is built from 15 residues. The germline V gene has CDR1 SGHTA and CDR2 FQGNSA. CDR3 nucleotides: TGTGCCAGCAGGACTCAAGGGGGCTATAATTCACCCCTCCACTTT. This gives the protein CASRTQGGYNSPLHF.